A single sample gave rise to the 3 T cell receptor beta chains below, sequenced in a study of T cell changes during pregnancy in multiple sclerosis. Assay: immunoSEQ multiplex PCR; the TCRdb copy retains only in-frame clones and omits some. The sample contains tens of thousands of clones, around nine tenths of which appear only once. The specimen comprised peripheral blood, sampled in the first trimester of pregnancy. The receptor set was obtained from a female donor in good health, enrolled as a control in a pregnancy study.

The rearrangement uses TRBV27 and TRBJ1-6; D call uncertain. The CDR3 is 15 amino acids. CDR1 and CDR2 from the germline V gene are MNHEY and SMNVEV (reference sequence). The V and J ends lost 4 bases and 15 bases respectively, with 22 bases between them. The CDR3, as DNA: TGTGCCAGCAGTTCCCTGGACGGAGGACCGGCGCACCTCCACTTT. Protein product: CASSSLDGGPAHLHF.

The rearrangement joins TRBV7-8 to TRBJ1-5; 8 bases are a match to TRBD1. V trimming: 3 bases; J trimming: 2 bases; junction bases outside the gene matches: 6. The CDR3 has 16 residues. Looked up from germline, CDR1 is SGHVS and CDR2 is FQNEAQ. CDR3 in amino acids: CASSLRDRSRNQPQHF. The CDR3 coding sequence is TGTGCCAGCAGCTTGCGGGACAGGTCTCGCAATCAGCCCCAGCATTTT. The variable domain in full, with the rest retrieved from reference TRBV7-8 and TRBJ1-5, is GAGVSQSPRYKVAKRGQDVALRCDPISGHVSLFWYQQALGQGPEFLTYFQNEAQLDKSGLPSDRFFAERPEGSVSTLKIQRTQQEDSAVYLCASSLRDRSRNQPQHFGDGTRLSIL.

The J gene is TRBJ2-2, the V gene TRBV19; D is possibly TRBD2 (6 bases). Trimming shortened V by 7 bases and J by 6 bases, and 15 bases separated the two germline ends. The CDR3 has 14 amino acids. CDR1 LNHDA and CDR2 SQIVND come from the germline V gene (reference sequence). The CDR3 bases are TGTGCCAGTACGGTTGGGGCGGGGCCCGGGGAGCTGTTTTTT. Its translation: CASTVGAGPGELFF. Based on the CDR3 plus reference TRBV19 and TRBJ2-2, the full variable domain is DGGITQSPKYLFRKEGQNVTLSCEQNLNHDAMYWYRQDPGQGLRLIYYSQIVNDFQKGDIAEGYSVSREKKESFPLTVTSAQKNPTAFYLCASTVGAGPGELFFGEGSRLTVL.